This T cell receptor (beta chain) was sequenced during a study of shared clonotypes between healthy human individuals. Points from the study as a whole: Generation probabilities of non-shared clonotypes were lower (relative to those shared by all four donors).

Note on this clone: Antigen specificity is unknown.

This CDR3 region has 16 residues. Trimming removed 2 bases from V and 0 bases from J, with 12 bases in between. Germline V lookup: CDR1 SGHKS, CDR2 YYEKEE (reference sequence). TCRdb's table, derived via immunoSEQ multiplex PCR, lists solely in-frame clones and lacks some. The table shows 1.6 million or so clones, with around 97% occurring only once. The source of this sequence is a man under 40 in good health. The sample comprised naive CD4+ T cells sorted from blood. Subset indicated: CD45RA+ positively selected. The chain joins TRBV5-5 to TRBJ1-5; possible D gene TRBD1, 5 bases. CDR3 residues: CASSFDSTYSNQPQHF. CDR3 bases: TGTGCCAGCAGCTTTGACAGCACTTATAGCAATCAGCCCCAGCATTTT.